Listed below are T cell receptor beta chains from one sample, sequenced in a study of spatial heterogeneity in lung cancer. TCRdb re-analysed the 5' RACE reads in MiXCR, keeping a single row per CDR3 protein. The sample contains tens of thousands of distinct CDR3 sequences, about 6.8% of which appear only once. Sample: PBMCs, taken at surgery. All receptors come from a female donor with early-stage non-small cell lung cancer. Both conserved end residues are part of each CDR3. The order of the fields is J gene, D gene, clone size, V gene, CDR3 DNA, CDR3 protein. A D gene is named only where the DNA matches it firmly. Only some rows state a clone size, as once, few, many or a class for expanded clones.

J: TRBJ1-3
D: -
size: -
V: TRBV6-5
DNA: TGTGCCAGCAGTTACGGTAGACACTCTGGAAACACCATATATTTT
CDR3: CASSYGRHSGNTIYF

J: TRBJ2-7
D: -
size: many
V: TRBV6-5
DNA: TGTGCCAGCAGTCGCGCCCGACCCGGGGTCCCGGACGAGCAGTACTTC
CDR3: CASSRARPGVPDEQYF

J: TRBJ1-5
D: TRBD1
size: -
V: TRBV11-2
DNA: TGTGCCAGCAGCCTTGGCCCCACAGGGGAGCCCCAGCATTTT
CDR3: CASSLGPTGEPQHF

J: TRBJ2-1
D: -
size: many
V: TRBV20-1
DNA: TGCAGTGCCCGTTGCGGCGGGACTGAGTACAATGAGCAGTTCTTC
CDR3: CSARCGGTEYNEQFF

J: TRBJ1-1
D: -
size: many
V: TRBV28
DNA: TGTGCCAGCAGTTTTTTGGATGCACCGGGACCCCTCGTTTCTTTCTTT
CDR3: CASSFLDAPGPLVSFF

J: TRBJ2-1
D: TRBD2
size: few
V: TRBV24-1
DNA: TGTGCCACCAGTGAGAATAGCGGGGGGAACAATGAGCAGTTCTTC
CDR3: CATSENSGGNNEQFF

J: TRBJ1-5
D: -
size: few
V: TRBV4-1
DNA: TGCGCCAGCAGCCAAGATTCGGGTGGGGGCAATCAGCCCCAGCATTTT
CDR3: CASSQDSGGGNQPQHF

J: TRBJ2-4
D: -
size: -
V: TRBV5-6
DNA: TGTGCCAGCAGCTTGTGGGAATCGGGCATTCAGTACTTC
CDR3: CASSLWESGIQYF

J: TRBJ1-2
D: TRBD1
size: -
V: TRBV29-1
DNA: TGCAGCGTGATGTCGGACAGGACCAATGGCTACACCTTC
CDR3: CSVMSDRTNGYTF

J: TRBJ2-2
D: -
size: many
V: TRBV27
DNA: TGTGCCAGTACTATCCAGGGGCGACTGAACACCGGGGAGCTGTTTTTT
CDR3: CASTIQGRLNTGELFF

J: TRBJ1-2
D: TRBD1
size: many
V: TRBV6-5
DNA: TGTGCCAGCAGTTACATGCAGGGGGCCGGGATTGGAGGCTACACCTTC
CDR3: CASSYMQGAGIGGYTF

J: TRBJ1-5
D: TRBD1
size: few
V: TRBV27
DNA: TGTGCCAGCGCCAGAGCAGGGGGCGCTTATGGAAATCAGCCCCAGCATTTT
CDR3: CASARAGGAYGNQPQHF

J: TRBJ2-7
D: TRBD1
size: many
V: TRBV4-2
DNA: TGTGCCAGCAGCCAAGAACCGTCGGGGACAGGGAATTACGAGCAGTACTTC
CDR3: CASSQEPSGTGNYEQYF

J: TRBJ1-4
D: -
size: few
V: TRBV7-2
DNA: TGTGCCAGCAGCGCCGTAAGACAGGCAACTAATGAAAAACTGTTTTTT
CDR3: CASSAVRQATNEKLFF

J: TRBJ1-1
D: TRBD1
size: few
V: TRBV20-1
DNA: TGCAGTGCTAGAACAGGGGTCACTGAAGCTTTCTTT
CDR3: CSARTGVTEAFF

J: TRBJ1-1
D: TRBD1
size: many
V: TRBV6-1
DNA: TGTGCCAGCGGGACAGGGGGCGCCGGCACTGAAGCTTTCTTT
CDR3: CASGTGGAGTEAFF

J: TRBJ2-1
D: TRBD1
size: many
V: TRBV20-1
DNA: TGCAGTGCTTACAGGGGGCGAGAGCAGTTCTTC
CDR3: CSAYRGREQFF

J: TRBJ1-2
D: -
size: few
V: TRBV11-2
DNA: TGTGCCAGCAGCCTGGGACCCAAATCTAACTATGGCTACACCTTC
CDR3: CASSLGPKSNYGYTF

J: TRBJ1-2
D: -
size: many
V: TRBV4-1
DNA: TGCGCCAGCAGCCAGCGGACTCAGGGGCCTGGTGGCTACACCTTC
CDR3: CASSQRTQGPGGYTF

J: TRBJ1-5
D: -
size: many
V: TRBV15
DNA: TGTGCCACCAACCATGGGGTCCAGGGCGGCCAGCCCCAGCATTTT
CDR3: CATNHGVQGGQPQHF

J: TRBJ2-1
D: -
size: -
V: TRBV7-2
DNA: TGTGCCAGCAGCTTAAGTTCAGGTCCCTACAATGAGCAGTTCTTC
CDR3: CASSLSSGPYNEQFF

J: TRBJ2-7
D: -
size: many
V: TRBV6-5
DNA: TGTGCCAGCAGTTACGGCACAGGAGCAACCTACGAGCAGTACTTC
CDR3: CASSYGTGATYEQYF

J: TRBJ2-2
D: -
size: few
V: TRBV7-3
DNA: TGTGCCAGCAGCTTCAGGGGTCGGACCGGGGAGCTGTTTTTT
CDR3: CASSFRGRTGELFF

J: TRBJ2-3
D: -
size: many
V: TRBV3-1
DNA: TGTGCCACCCGGGGTAGGGATTGGGATACGCAGTATTTT
CDR3: CATRGRDWDTQYF

J: TRBJ2-1
D: TRBD1
size: -
V: TRBV7-2
DNA: TGTGCCAGCAGACAGACAGGGGGTGGTGAGCAGTTCTTC
CDR3: CASRQTGGGEQFF

J: TRBJ1-2
D: -
size: many
V: TRBV15
DNA: TGTGCCACCAGCAGAGATCCCGAGGCTTCGGGCTACACCTTC
CDR3: CATSRDPEASGYTF

J: TRBJ1-4
D: -
size: many
V: TRBV20-1
DNA: TGCAGTGCTAGAGATCTCCGGAGTGATGAAAAACTGTTTTTT
CDR3: CSARDLRSDEKLFF

J: TRBJ1-1
D: -
size: many
V: TRBV7-2
DNA: TGTGCCAGCAGCTTCCGTTTTGAAGCTTTCTTT
CDR3: CASSFRFEAFF

J: TRBJ1-5
D: -
size: -
V: TRBV7-8
DNA: TGTGCCAGCGGCAATCAGCCCCAGCATTTT
CDR3: CASGNQPQHF

J: TRBJ2-5
D: TRBD2
size: many
V: TRBV5-1
DNA: TGCGCCAGCAGCTTGGAACCCCCTAGCGGGGGAGAGACCCAGTACTTC
CDR3: CASSLEPPSGGETQYF

J: TRBJ2-3
D: -
size: few
V: TRBV11-2
DNA: TGTGCCAGCAGCCCTCGGGACTGGTCAGATACGCAGTATTTT
CDR3: CASSPRDWSDTQYF

J: TRBJ2-1
D: -
size: many
V: TRBV28
DNA: TGTGCCAGCAGTCTCGGAAGGCGGGGTACTGAGCAGTTCTTC
CDR3: CASSLGRRGTEQFF

J: TRBJ2-5
D: TRBD2
size: few
V: TRBV24-1
DNA: TGTGCCACCAGTGCCCAGCGGGGGGGCCAAGAGACCCAGTACTTC
CDR3: CATSAQRGGQETQYF

J: TRBJ2-6
D: -
size: many
V: TRBV7-9
DNA: TGTGCGAGCGAAGGGGCCGGGGCCAACGTCCTGACTTTC
CDR3: CASEGAGANVLTF

J: TRBJ1-1
D: TRBD1
size: -
V: TRBV11-2
DNA: TGTGCCAGCAGCTATTTGACAGGGATGAACACTGAAGCTTTCTTT
CDR3: CASSYLTGMNTEAFF

J: TRBJ1-1
D: -
size: few
V: TRBV18
DNA: TGTGCCAGTCGTACAGGGTTGGACACTGAAGCTTTCTTT
CDR3: CASRTGLDTEAFF

J: TRBJ2-3
D: -
size: few
V: TRBV20-1
DNA: TGCAGTGCTAGAGATGCCGCGTGGGCGAGGACAGATACGCAGTATTTT
CDR3: CSARDAAWARTDTQYF

J: TRBJ2-4
D: TRBD1
size: -
V: TRBV28
DNA: TGTGCCACTGACAGGGGGAACATTCAGTACTTC
CDR3: CATDRGNIQYF

J: TRBJ1-1
D: TRBD1
size: few
V: TRBV19
DNA: TGTGCCAGTAGTTCCAACGGACAGGGGAGAGCTGAAGCTTTCTTT
CDR3: CASSSNGQGRAEAFF

J: TRBJ2-6
D: -
size: -
V: TRBV28
DNA: TGTGCCAGCACCTCCCCGAGGGCTGGGGCCAACGTCCTGACTTTC
CDR3: CASTSPRAGANVLTF

J: TRBJ2-5
D: -
size: many
V: TRBV27
DNA: TGTGCCAGCAGAGCTACCCTCGGGACTTGGGAGTTC
CDR3: CASRATLGTWEF

J: TRBJ2-3
D: -
size: few
V: TRBV2
DNA: TGTGCCAGCAGTGAGGTGCGGGCTAGCACAGATACGCAGTATTTT
CDR3: CASSEVRASTDTQYF

J: TRBJ2-7
D: TRBD2
size: -
V: TRBV28
DNA: TGTGCCAGCAGTGTCTCTAGCGGGGGGTCCTACTACGAGCAGTACTTC
CDR3: CASSVSSGGSYYEQYF

J: TRBJ2-1
D: -
size: once
V: TRBV3-2
DNA: TGTGCCAGCAGCCGCCTTAGCGGGGGGGATAATGAGCAGTTCTTC
CDR3: CASSRLSGGDNEQFF

J: TRBJ2-7
D: -
size: few
V: TRBV20-1
DNA: TGCAGTGCTAGAGATGGGGTCAGCTCCTACGAGCAGTACTTC
CDR3: CSARDGVSSYEQYF

J: TRBJ2-5
D: TRBD2
size: many
V: TRBV5-4
DNA: TGTGCCAGTATCAGGACTAGCGGGGTCCCCAGGGTGGCCCAGTACTTC
CDR3: CASIRTSGVPRVAQYF

J: TRBJ2-5
D: -
size: -
V: TRBV5-1
DNA: TGCGCCAGCAGCTTGTATACTGACAGCTCTCAAGAGACCCAGTACTTC
CDR3: CASSLYTDSSQETQYF

J: TRBJ2-7
D: -
size: many
V: TRBV6-6
DNA: TGTGCCAGCTCGCCCAGATCCTACGAGCAGTACTTC
CDR3: CASSPRSYEQYF

J: TRBJ1-1
D: -
size: many
V: TRBV7-9
DNA: TGTGCCAGCAGCAAGGGACGGCTGAACACTGAAGCTTTCTTT
CDR3: CASSKGRLNTEAFF

J: TRBJ2-1
D: -
size: -
V: TRBV3-1
DNA: TGTGCCAGCAGCCACGGGGGTGGCAGCTCCTACAATGAGCAGTTCTTC
CDR3: CASSHGGGSSYNEQFF

J: TRBJ1-3
D: -
size: few
V: TRBV2
DNA: TGTGCCAGCAGTGATCCTGGAACCCCGTCGTGGAACACCATATATTTT
CDR3: CASSDPGTPSWNTIYF

J: TRBJ2-4
D: TRBD1
size: many
V: TRBV10-3
DNA: TGTGCCATCTCGACAGGGGGCGGATTGCCCAAAAACATTCAGTACTTC
CDR3: CAISTGGGLPKNIQYF

J: TRBJ1-5
D: -
size: many
V: TRBV28
DNA: TGTGCCAGCAGTTCATCCGGGACGGGAGATCAGCCCCAGCATTTT
CDR3: CASSSSGTGDQPQHF

J: TRBJ1-5
D: -
size: many
V: TRBV5-5
DNA: TGTGCCAGCAGCTTGGGTCAGACCCGTACGGGCAATCAGCCCCAGCATTTT
CDR3: CASSLGQTRTGNQPQHF

J: TRBJ2-3
D: -
size: few
V: TRBV6-5
DNA: TGTGCCAGCAGTATGACTAGGGAAATTGATACGCAGTATTTT
CDR3: CASSMTREIDTQYF

J: TRBJ1-2
D: -
size: -
V: TRBV6-5
DNA: TGTGCCAGCAGATTTATTACAGGGAGCGGCTACACCTTC
CDR3: CASRFITGSGYTF

J: TRBJ1-1
D: TRBD1
size: -
V: TRBV20-1
DNA: TGCAGTGCTAGCGTTACCGGGACAGGGACGGCTTTCTTT
CDR3: CSASVTGTGTAFF

J: TRBJ2-2
D: -
size: -
V: TRBV6-5
DNA: TGTGCCAGCAGTTACCTGGGTACCGGGGAGCTGTTTTTT
CDR3: CASSYLGTGELFF

J: TRBJ2-6
D: -
size: -
V: TRBV5-1
DNA: TGCGCCAGCAGCTTGACAGCAACTGGGGCCAACGTCCTGACTTTC
CDR3: CASSLTATGANVLTF

J: TRBJ1-3
D: -
size: many
V: TRBV28
DNA: TGTGCCAGCAGTCTCCGACAGGTTGGAAACACCATATATTTT
CDR3: CASSLRQVGNTIYF